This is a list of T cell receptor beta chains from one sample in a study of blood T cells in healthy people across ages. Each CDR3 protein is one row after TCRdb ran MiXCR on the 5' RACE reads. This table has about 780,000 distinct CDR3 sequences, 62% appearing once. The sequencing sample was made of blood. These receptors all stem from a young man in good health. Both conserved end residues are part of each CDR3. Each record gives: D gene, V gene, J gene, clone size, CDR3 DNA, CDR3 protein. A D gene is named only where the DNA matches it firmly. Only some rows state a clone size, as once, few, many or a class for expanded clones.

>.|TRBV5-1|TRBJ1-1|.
TGCGCCAGCAGAGGACAGAACACTGAAGCTTTCTTT
CASRGQNTEAFF
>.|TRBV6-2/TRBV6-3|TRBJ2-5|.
TGTGCCAGCAGTCAACGGGGGATAGGGGAGACCCAGTACTTC
CASSQRGIGETQYF
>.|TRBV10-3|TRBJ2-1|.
TGTGCCATCAGTGGACTTGGGGATGAGCAGTTCTTC
CAISGLGDEQFF
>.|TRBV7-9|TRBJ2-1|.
TGTGCCAGCAGCCCTCCAGAGACCCAGTTCTTC
CASSPPETQFF
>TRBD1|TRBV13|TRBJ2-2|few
TGTGCCAGCAGCGGGCCGAACAGGGGTGTCGGAGGCACCGGGGAGCTGTTTTTT
CASSGPNRGVGGTGELFF
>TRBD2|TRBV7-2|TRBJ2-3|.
TGTGCCAGCAGCTTTTTACTAGCGGGACGCACAGATACGCAGTATTTT
CASSFLLAGRTDTQYF
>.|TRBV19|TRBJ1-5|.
TGTGCCAGTAGTATATTGGGGGATCATCAGCCCCAGCATTTT
CASSILGDHQPQHF
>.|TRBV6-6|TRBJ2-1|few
TGTGCCAGCCGGCCTAGGACAGACCAAGAGACCCAGTTCTTC
CASRPRTDQETQFF
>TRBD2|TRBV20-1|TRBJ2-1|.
TGCAGTGCTAGAGATCTCGGGGGGGCCCTTGATGAGCAGTTCTTC
CSARDLGGALDEQFF
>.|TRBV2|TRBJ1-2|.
TGTGCCAGCAGTCCCATACCTCAAAGGGCCGGCTACACCTTC
CASSPIPQRAGYTF
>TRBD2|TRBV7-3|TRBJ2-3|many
TGTGCCAGCAGCTTAGGGCTAGCGGGGGGAGATACGCAGTATTTT
CASSLGLAGGDTQYF
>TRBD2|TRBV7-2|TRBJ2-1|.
TGTGCCAGCAGCCCCACTAGGGGACTAGCGGGGCCCAGCTCCTACAATGAGCAGTTCTTC
CASSPTRGLAGPSSYNEQFF
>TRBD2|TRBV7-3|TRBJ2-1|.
TGTGCCAGCAGTCAGGGGACTAGCGGACACAATGAGCAGTTCTTC
CASSQGTSGHNEQFF
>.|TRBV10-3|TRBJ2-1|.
TGTGCCGTCAGTGAGAATCAAGGGGGCAATGAGCAGTTCTTC
CAVSENQGGNEQFF
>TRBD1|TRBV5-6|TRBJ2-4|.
TGTGCCAGCAGCTTATCGCCGGGACAGTCCAAAAACATTCAGTACTTC
CASSLSPGQSKNIQYF
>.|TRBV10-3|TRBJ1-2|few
TGTGCCATCAGTCCCCCGGGAGGAAATGGCTACACCTTC
CAISPPGGNGYTF
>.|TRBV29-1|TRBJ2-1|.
TGCAGCGTTGAAGGACAAAACAGGGACTCTCGGAATGAGCAGTTCTTC
CSVEGQNRDSRNEQFF
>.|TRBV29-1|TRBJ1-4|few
TGCAGTGCGGGGGATGAAAAACTGTTTTTT
CSAGDEKLFF
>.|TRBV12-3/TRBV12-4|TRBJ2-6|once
TGTGCCAGCAGTATCCGCCGGACAAGGGACCTGACTTTC
CASSIRRTRDLTF
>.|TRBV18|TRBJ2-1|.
TGTGCCAGCTCACCACCGTCGTACTACAATGAGCAGTTCTTC
CASSPPSYYNEQFF
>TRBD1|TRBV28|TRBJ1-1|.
TGTGCCAGCAGTTTGGTACAGGGGGCCGGGAACACTGAAGCTTTCTTT
CASSLVQGAGNTEAFF
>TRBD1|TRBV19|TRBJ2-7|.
TGTGCCAGTACCCCGGGACAGGGGATCTCCTACGAGCAGTACTTC
CASTPGQGISYEQYF
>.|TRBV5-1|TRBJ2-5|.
TGCGCCAGCAGCTGGGGGGGCAAAAGGGCCCAAGAGACCCAGTACTTC
CASSWGGKRAQETQYF
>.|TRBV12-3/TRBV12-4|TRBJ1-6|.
TGTGCCAGCAGTTTCGCGGCGGAAAATTCACCCCTCCACTTT
CASSFAAENSPLHF
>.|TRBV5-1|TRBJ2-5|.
TGCGCCAGCAGCCGGGACATTTCAGAGACCCAGTACTTC
CASSRDISETQYF
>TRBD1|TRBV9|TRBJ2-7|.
TGTGCCAGCAGTTCCACCGGGACAGGGAGCGAGCAGTACTTC
CASSSTGTGSEQYF
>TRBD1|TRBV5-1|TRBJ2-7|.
TGCGCCAGCAGCTCCAGGGACAGTTCCTTCGAGCAGTACTTC
CASSSRDSSFEQYF
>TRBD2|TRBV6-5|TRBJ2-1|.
TGTGCCAGCAGACAGGGACTAGCGGGGAATGAGCAGTTCTTC
CASRQGLAGNEQFF
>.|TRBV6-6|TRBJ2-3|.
TGTGCCAGCAGTTACGGGCAAGGGCTGGGGGCTACAGATACGCAGTATTTT
CASSYGQGLGATDTQYF
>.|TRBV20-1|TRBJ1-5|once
TGCAGTGCTAACCAGGGCGATCAGCCCCAGCATTTT
CSANQGDQPQHF
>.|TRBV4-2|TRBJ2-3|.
TGTGCCAGCAGCCAAGGGGTTGACAACCCGAGGGCAGATACGCAGTATTTT
CASSQGVDNPRADTQYF
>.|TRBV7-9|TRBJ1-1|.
TGTGCCAGCAGTCGACCGGGACACCTGAACACTGAAGCTTTCTTT
CASSRPGHLNTEAFF
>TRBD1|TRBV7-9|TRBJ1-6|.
TGTGCCAGCAGCAGACAGGGTCATTCACCCCCCCACTTT
CASSRQGHSPPHF
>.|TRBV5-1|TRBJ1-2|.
TGCGCCAGCAGCTTCGACAGCTCCTATGGCTACACCTTC
CASSFDSSYGYTF
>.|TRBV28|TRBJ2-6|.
TGTGCCAGCAGTCCTCCCGGCAGGGCTGGGGCCAACGTCCTGACTTTC
CASSPPGRAGANVLTF
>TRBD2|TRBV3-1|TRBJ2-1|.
TGTGCCAGCAGCCAAGAACGCGTAGCGGGGGGGCTAATTGCCATCTACAATGAGCAGTTCTTC
CASSQERVAGGLIAIYNEQFF
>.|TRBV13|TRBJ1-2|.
TGTGCCAGCAGCCTTCAGAGGGGTGCCGCCTACACCTTC
CASSLQRGAAYTF
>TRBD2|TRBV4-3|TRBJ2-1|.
TGCGCCAGCAGCCAAAAACGGGGACTAGCTGGATTCTCCTACAATGAGCAGTTCTTC
CASSQKRGLAGFSYNEQFF
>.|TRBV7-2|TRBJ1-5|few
TGTGCCAGCAGCTGGACAGGCAATCAGCCCCAGCATTTT
CASSWTGNQPQHF
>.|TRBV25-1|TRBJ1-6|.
TGTGCCAGCAGTGATGGGGGGGGCTCCCGCCGGCCCCTCCACTTT
CASSDGGGSRRPLHF
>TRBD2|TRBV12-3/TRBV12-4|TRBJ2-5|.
TGTGCCAGCAGTTTCGTGGGGCGGGGGGAGACCCAGTACTTC
CASSFVGRGETQYF
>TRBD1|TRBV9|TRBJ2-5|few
TGTGCCAGCAGCGTAGGAGGAGGGACAGGTGTCCAAGAGACCCAGTACTTC
CASSVGGGTGVQETQYF
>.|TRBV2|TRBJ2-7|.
TGTGCCAGCAGTGAGCAGGGGCTCTACGAGCAGTACTTC
CASSEQGLYEQYF
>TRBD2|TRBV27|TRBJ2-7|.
TGTGCCAGCAGTCCGAGCGGGGGCCTCGCCTACGAGCAGTACTTC
CASSPSGGLAYEQYF
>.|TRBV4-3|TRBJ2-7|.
TGCGCCAGCAGCCAAGGTGGATATGGCTACGAGCAGTACTTC
CASSQGGYGYEQYF
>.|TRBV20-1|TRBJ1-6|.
TGCAGTGCTATCCTAAATACTTCACCCCTCCACTTT
CSAILNTSPLHF
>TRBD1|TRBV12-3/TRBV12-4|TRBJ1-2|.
TGTGCCAGCACTAACACCAACGACAGGGGAGCCTATGGCTACACCTTC
CASTNTNDRGAYGYTF
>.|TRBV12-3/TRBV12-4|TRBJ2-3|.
TGTGCCAGCAGTTTCTCCATAGCGATAGCAGATACGCAGTATTTT
CASSFSIAIADTQYF
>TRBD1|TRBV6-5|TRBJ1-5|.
TGTGCCAGCAGACCCACTGACAGGGAGATTCAGCCCCAGCATTTT
CASRPTDREIQPQHF
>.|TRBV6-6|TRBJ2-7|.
TGTGCCAGCAGTTACGGAGGGACTCAGTACGAGCAGTACTTC
CASSYGGTQYEQYF
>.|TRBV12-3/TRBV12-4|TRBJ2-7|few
TGTGCCGGCGGTGTAGCGGCGCTGTACGAGCAGTACTTC
CAGGVAALYEQYF
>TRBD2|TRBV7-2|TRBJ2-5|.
TGTGCCAGCAGGCCGGGACTAGCGATTCAAGAGACCCAGTACTTC
CASRPGLAIQETQYF
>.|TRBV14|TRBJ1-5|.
TGTGCCAGCAGCCATAAGGGGGTTTATCAGCCCCAGCATTTT
CASSHKGVYQPQHF
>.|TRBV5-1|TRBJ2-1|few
TGCGCCAGCAGCTCAGGACCGAACAATGAGCAGTTCTTC
CASSSGPNNEQFF